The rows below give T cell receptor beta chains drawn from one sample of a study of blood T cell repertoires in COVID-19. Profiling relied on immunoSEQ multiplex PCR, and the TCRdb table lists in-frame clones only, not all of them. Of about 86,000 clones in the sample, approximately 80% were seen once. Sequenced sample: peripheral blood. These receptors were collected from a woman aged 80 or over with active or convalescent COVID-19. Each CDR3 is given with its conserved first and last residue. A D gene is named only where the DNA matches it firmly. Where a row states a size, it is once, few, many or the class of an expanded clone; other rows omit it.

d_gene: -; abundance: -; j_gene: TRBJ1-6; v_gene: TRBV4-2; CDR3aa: CASSQSARTVYNSPLHF; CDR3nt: TGTGCCAGCAGCCAGTCCGCTCGGACAGTCTATAATTCACCCCTCCACTTT
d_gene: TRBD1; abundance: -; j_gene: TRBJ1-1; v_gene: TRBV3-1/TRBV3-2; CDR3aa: CASSKGTGERNTEAFF; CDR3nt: TGTGCCAGCAGCAAAGGGACAGGGGAACGGAACACTGAAGCTTTCTTT
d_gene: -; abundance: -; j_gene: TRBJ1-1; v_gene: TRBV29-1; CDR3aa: CSVLWRGNEAFF; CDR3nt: TGCAGCGTTCTATGGAGAGGAAATGAAGCTTTCTTT
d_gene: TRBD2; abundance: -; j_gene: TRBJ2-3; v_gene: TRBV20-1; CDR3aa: CSAGASGGFTDTQYF; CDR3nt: TGCAGTGCTGGTGCTAGCGGGGGGTTCACAGATACGCAGTATTTT
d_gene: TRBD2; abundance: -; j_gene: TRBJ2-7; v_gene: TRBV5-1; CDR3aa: CASSLAGGRTYEQYF; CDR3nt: TGCGCCAGCAGCTTGGCCGGCGGGAGAACCTACGAGCAGTACTTC
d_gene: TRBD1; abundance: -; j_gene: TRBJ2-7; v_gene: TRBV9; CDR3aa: CASSAQTGAFYEQYF; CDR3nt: TGTGCCAGCAGCGCCCAGACAGGGGCCTTCTACGAGCAGTACTTC
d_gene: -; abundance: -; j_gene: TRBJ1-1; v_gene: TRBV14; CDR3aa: CASSQDGLSEAFF; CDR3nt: TGTGCCAGCAGCCAAGATGGGCTCAGTGAAGCTTTCTTT
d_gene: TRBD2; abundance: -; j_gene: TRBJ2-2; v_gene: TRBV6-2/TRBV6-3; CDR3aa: CASSYTGGPGTGELFF; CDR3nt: TGTGCCAGCAGTTACACGGGGGGGCCAGGCACCGGGGAGCTGTTTTTT
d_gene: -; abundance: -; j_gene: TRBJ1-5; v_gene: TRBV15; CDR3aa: CATSRDGGALVNQPQHF; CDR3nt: TGTGCCACCAGCAGAGACGGGGGGGCACTTGTCAATCAGCCCCAGCATTTT
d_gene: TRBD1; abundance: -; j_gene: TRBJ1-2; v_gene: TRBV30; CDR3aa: CAWSVQGAYGYTF; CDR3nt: TGTGCCTGGAGTGTACAGGGGGCCTATGGCTACACCTTC
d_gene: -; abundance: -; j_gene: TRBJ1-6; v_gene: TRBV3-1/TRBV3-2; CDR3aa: CASSQGTGTGSPLHF; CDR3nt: TGTGCCAGCAGCCAAGGAACAGGGACGGGTTCACCCCTCCACTTT
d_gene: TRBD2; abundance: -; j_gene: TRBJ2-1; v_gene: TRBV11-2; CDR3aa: CASSTGLAGWYNEQFF; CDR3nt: TGTGCCAGCAGCACCGGTTTAGCGGGTTGGTACAATGAGCAGTTCTTC
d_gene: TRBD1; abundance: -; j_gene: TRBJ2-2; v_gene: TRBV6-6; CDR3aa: CASRDTGGPGELFF; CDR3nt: TGTGCCAGCAGGGATACAGGGGGCCCCGGGGAGCTGTTTTTT
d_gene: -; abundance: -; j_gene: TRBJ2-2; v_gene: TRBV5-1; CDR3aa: CASSLTDHTGELFF; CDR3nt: TGCGCCAGCAGCCTGACAGATCACACCGGGGAGCTGTTTTTT
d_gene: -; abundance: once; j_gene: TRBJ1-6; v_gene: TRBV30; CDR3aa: CAWRGLGIENSPLHF; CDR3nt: TGTGCCTGGAGGGGGCTGGGGATTGAAAATTCACCCCTCCACTTT
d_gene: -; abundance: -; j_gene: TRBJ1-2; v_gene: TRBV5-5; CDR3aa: CASSLVQAGYGYTF; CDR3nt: TGTGCCAGCAGCTTGGTCCAGGCAGGCTATGGCTACACCTTC
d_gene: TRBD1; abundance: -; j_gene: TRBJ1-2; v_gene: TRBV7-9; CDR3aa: CASSPGTAYGYTF; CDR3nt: TGTGCCAGCAGCCCCGGGACAGCATATGGCTACACCTTC
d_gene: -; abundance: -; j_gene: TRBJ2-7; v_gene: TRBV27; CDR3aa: CASSKRETYEQYF; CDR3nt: TGTGCCAGCAGTAAGAGGGAAACCTACGAGCAGTACTTC
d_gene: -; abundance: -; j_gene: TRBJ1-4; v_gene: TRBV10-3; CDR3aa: CAISESGQATNEKLFF; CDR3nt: TGTGCCATCAGTGAGTCAGGACAAGCAACTAATGAAAAACTGTTTTTT
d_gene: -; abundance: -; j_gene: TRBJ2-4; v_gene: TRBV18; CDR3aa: CASSRERDTGIQYF; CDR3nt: TGTGCCAGCTCACGGGAAAGGGACACAGGCATTCAGTACTTC
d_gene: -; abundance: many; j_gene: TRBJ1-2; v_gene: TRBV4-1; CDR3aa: CASSQERFTGIAYGYTF; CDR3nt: TGCGCCAGCAGCCAAGAAAGGTTTACGGGTATCGCCTATGGCTACACCTTC
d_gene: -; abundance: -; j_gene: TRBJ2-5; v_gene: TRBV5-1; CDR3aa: CASSLTHSQETQYF; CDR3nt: TGCGCCAGCAGCTTGACCCACAGCCAGGAGACCCAGTACTTC
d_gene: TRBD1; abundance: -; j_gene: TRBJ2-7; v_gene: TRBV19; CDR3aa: CASSIVPGGYQEQYF; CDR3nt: TGTGCCAGTAGTATAGTTCCAGGGGGTTATCAAGAGCAGTACTTC
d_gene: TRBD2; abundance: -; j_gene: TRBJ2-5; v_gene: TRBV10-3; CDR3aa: CATQGAGGRGGETQYF; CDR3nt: TGTGCCACGCAAGGGGCGGGAGGAAGGGGTGGAGAGACCCAGTACTTC
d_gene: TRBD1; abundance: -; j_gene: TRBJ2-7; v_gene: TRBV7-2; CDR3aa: CASSLSFGDRGEQYF; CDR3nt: TGTGCCAGCAGCTTATCATTCGGCGACAGGGGTGAGCAGTACTTC
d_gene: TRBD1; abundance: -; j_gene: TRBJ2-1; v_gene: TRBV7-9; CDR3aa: CASSPRAGTGSYNEQFF; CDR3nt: TGTGCCAGCAGCCCCCGTGCCGGGACAGGCTCCTACAATGAGCAGTTCTTC
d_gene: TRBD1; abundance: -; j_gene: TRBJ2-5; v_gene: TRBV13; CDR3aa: CASSSTGQGETQYF; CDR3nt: TGTGCCAGCAGCTCCACGGGACAGGGAGAGACCCAGTACTTC